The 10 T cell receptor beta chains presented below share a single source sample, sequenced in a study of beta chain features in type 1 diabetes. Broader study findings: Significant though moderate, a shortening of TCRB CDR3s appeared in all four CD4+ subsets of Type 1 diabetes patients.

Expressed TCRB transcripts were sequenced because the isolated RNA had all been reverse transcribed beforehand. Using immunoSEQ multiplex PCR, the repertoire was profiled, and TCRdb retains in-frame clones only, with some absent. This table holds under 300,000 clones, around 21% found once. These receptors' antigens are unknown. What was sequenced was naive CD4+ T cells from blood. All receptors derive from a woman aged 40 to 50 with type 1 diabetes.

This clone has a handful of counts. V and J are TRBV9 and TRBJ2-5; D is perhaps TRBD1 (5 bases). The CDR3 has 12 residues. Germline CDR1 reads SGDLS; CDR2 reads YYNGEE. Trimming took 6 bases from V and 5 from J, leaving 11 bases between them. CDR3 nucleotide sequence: TGTGCCAGCATGGGGCTGGGGGAGACCCAGTACTTC. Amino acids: CASMGLGETQYF.

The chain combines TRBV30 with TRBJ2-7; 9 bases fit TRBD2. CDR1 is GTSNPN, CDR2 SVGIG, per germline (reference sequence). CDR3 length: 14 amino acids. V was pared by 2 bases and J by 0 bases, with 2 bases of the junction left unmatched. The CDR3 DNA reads TGTGCCTGGAGTCCAGCGGGAGGCTCCTACGAGCAGTACTTC. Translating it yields CAWSPAGGSYEQYF.

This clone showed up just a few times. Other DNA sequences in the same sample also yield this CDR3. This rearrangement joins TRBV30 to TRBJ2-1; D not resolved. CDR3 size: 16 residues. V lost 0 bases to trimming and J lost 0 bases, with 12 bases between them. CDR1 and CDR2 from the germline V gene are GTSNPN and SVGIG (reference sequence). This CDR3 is CAWSVSLTSSYNEQFF. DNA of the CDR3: TGTGCCTGGAGTGTATCTCTCACCAGCTCCTACAATGAGCAGTTCTTC.

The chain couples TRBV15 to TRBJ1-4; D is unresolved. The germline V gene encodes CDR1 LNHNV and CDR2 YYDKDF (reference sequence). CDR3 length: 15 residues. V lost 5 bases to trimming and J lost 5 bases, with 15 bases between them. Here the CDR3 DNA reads TGTGCCACCAGCGGGTACCGGGGAGAAAATGAAAAACTGTTTTTT. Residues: CATSGYRGENEKLFF.

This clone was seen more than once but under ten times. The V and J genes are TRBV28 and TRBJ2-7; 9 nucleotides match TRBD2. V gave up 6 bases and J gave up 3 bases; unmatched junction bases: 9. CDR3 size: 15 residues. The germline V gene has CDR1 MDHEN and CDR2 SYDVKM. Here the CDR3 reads CASSTIAGAGYEQYF. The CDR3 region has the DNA TGTGCCAGCAGCACAATAGCGGGAGCAGGCTACGAGCAGTACTTC.

Written as DNA, the CDR3 is TGTGCCAGCAGTCGGACTAGCGGGGATACGCAGTATTTT. Translated: CASSRTSGDTQYF. This chain links TRBV7-3 with TRBJ2-3; 11 bases match TRBD2. The V gene end was trimmed by 6 bases and the J gene end by 6 bases; junction bases not matched to a gene: 2. This CDR3 is built from 13 residues. Germline V gene lookup returns CDR1 SGHTA and CDR2 FQGTGA.

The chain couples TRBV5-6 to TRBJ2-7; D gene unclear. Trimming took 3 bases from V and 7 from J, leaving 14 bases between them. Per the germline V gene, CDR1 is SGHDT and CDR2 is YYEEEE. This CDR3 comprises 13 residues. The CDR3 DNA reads TGTGCCAGCAGCTATCAGCCCGGCGGAGAGCAGTACTTC. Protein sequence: CASSYQPGGEQYF.

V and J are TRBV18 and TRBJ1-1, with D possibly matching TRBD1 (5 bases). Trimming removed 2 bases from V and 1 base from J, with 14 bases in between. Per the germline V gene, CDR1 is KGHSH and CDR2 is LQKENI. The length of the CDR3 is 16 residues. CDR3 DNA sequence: TGTGCCAGCTCACCAAGTGCAGGCGGGGGGAACACTGAAGCTTTCTTT. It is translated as CASSPSAGGGNTEAFF.

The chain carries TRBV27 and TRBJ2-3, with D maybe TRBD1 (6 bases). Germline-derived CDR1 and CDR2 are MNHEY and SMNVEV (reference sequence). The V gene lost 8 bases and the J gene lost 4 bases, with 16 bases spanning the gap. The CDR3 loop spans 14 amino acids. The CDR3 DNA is TGTGCCAGCCAACTAAGGGGGAGCGCAGATACGCAGTATTTT. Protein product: CASQLRGSADTQYF.

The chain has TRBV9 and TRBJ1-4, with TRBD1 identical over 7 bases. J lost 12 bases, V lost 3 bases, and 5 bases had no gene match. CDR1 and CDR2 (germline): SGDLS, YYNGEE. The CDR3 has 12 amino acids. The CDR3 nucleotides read TGTGCCAGCAGCGCGGGACAGAGCGAACTGTTTTTT. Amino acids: CASSAGQSELFF.